This T cell receptor beta chain was recorded in a study of blood T cell repertoires in COVID-19 (dated by TCRdb to about 2020). Some background on the complete study: Samples covering the acute and convalescent phases of COVID-19 were provided by collaborators in the United States, Italy and Spain. The material from the prospective study consisted of cDNA or gDNA derived from T cells, B-cell-depleted T cells, or PBMCs. Deeply sampled blood TCRbeta repertoires from subjects exposed to, actively infected with, or recovered from COVID-19 were included in the dataset. The repertoires were released in a freely available public database intended as a resource for research on the immune response to SARS-CoV-2. The samples were drawn from two sources: the first 160 participants of the ongoing ImmuneRACE study, and 1,200 or so subjects contributed by 6 global collaborators. The sample metadata nearly always contained a de-identified subject ID, COVID-19 status, age in years and sex. HLA class I and class II types, where available, came from metadata supplied by the sample provider rather than from assay-based typing. General study outcomes and caveats: The quantity of clinical and demographic metadata differed by source and by participant and was supplied without curation.

The CDR3 measures 16 amino acids from cysteine to phenylalanine. Of all the DNA, just the CDR3 is kept, 48 bases in frame from base 1. According to the germline V gene, CDR1 reads LGHNA and CDR2 reads YSLEER. V and J lose 3 bases and 8 bases, and a span of 22 bases separates them. Concerning this clone: Its antigen target is currently unknown. The sample holds no much larger clone one base away, and base qualities are not on file.

The immunoSEQ Assay, a bias-controlled multiplex PCR, was used to amplify TCRbeta CDR3 regions from genomic DNA. The original pipeline was this. Within the assay, amplification of reference gene primers was used to estimate how many nucleated cells each sample contained. To quantify the absolute abundance of each unique TCRbeta CDR3 rearrangement, sequence reads were collapsed and filtered. Productive Simpson clonality was computed per sample as the square root of Simpson's diversity index over productive rearrangements. The table was pulled from immuneACCESS by TCRdb, which kept in-frame rearrangements only. Such tables lose some clones; where checked, under half of the loss comes from unresolved V genes, and the rest has no known cause. V and J calls and clone size are copied from that table; D and trimming were computed from the DNA. The sample table contains about 270,000 clones; only one count was recorded for around 89% of them. The ten largest make up 4.1% of the sample.

In the prospective study, participants were roughly 18 to 100 years old, resided in 24 geographic areas of the United States, and were enrolled through a virtual design. Cohort assignment in the prospective study relied on participant-reported clinical history from a screening survey and a study questionnaire. In the prospective study, whole blood, serum and a nasopharyngeal or oropharyngeal swab were collected from each participant by mobile phlebotomists. Participants in the prospective study had the option to provide additional blood draws and questionnaires over an approximately 2-month period. Blood samples from the prospective study were shipped frozen or at room temperature prior to DNA extraction.

The sample was PBMCs or T cells enriched from blood (not recorded which). This clonotype was obtained from a woman aged 25 to 39 with acute COVID-19. The rearrangement combines TRBV4-3 with TRBJ1-2; a tentative D match to TRBD1 spans 5 bases. The sequenced DNA: TGCGCCAGCAGCCATATTCTAAATCAGGGAAATGAGGGCTACACCTTC. This translates into CASSHILNQGNEGYTF.